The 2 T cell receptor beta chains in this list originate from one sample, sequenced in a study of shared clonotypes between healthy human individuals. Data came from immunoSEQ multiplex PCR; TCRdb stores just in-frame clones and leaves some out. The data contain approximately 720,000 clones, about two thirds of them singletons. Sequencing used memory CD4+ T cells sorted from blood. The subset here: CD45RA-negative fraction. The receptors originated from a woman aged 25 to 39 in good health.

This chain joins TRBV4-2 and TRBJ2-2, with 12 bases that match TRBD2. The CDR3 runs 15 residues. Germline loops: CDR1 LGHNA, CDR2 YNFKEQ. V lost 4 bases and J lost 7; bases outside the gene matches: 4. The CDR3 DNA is TGTGCCAGCAGCCTTCTAGCGGGAGGGGACGGGGAGCTGTTTTTT. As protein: CASSLLAGGDGELFF.

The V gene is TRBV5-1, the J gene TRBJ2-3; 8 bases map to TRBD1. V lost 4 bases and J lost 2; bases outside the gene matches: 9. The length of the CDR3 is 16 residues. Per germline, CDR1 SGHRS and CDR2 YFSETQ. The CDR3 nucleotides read TGCGCCAGCAGCATCGGACAGGGTTTAGTCACAGATACGCAGTATTTT. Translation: CASSIGQGLVTDTQYF. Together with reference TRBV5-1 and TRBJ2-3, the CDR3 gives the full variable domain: KAGVTQTPRYLIKTRGQQVTLSCSPISGHRSVSWYQQTPGQGLQFLFEYFSETQRNKGNFPGRFSGRQFSNSRSEMNVSTLELGDSALYLCASSIGQGLVTDTQYFGPGTRLTVL.